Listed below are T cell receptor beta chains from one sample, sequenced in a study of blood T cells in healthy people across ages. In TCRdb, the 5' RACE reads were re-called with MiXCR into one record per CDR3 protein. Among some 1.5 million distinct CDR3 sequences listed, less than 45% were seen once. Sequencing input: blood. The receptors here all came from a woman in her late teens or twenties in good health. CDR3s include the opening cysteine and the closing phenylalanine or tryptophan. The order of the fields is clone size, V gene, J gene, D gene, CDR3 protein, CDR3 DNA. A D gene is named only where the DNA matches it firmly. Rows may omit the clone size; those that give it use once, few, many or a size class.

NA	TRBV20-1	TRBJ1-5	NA	CSASKGPLINQPQHF	TGCAGTGCTAGTAAGGGTCCCCTCATCAATCAGCCCCAGCATTTT
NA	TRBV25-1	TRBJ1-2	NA	CASTRQGLGYTF	TGTGCCAGCACCCGTCAAGGTCTTGGCTACACCTTC
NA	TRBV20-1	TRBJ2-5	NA	CSPVTKMGTQYF	TGCAGCCCAGTTACCAAGATGGGGACCCAGTACTTC
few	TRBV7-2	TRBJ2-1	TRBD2	CASSLVGTSGENEQFF	TGTGCCAGCAGCTTAGTAGGGACTAGCGGGGAAAATGAGCAGTTCTTC
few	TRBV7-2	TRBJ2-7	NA	CASSVRPSDAEQYF	TGTGCCAGCAGCGTAAGGCCTAGCGATGCCGAGCAGTACTTC
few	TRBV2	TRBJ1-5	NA	CASGPGLTLPSPQHF	TGTGCCAGCGGACCAGGACTGACTCTACCGTCGCCCCAGCATTTT
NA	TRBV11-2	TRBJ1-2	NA	CASSLSYDSGGYGYTF	TGTGCCAGCAGCTTATCCTACGATTCGGGGGGCTATGGCTACACCTTC
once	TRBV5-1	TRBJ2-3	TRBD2	CASSSGTSGRQSTDTQYF	TGCGCCAGCAGCTCCGGGACTAGCGGGAGACAAAGCACAGATACGCAGTATTTT
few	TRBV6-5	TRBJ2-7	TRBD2	CASSLAGHTYEQYF	TGTGCCAGCAGTCTAGCGGGGCACACCTACGAGCAGTACTTC
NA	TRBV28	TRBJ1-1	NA	CASYGGFQAFF	TGTGCCAGCTACGGGGGTTTCCAAGCTTTCTTT
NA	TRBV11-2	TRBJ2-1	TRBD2	CASRTPSGRFYNEQFF	TGTGCCAGCAGAACCCCTAGCGGGAGGTTCTACAATGAGCAGTTCTTC
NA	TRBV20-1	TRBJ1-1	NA	CSAREGPTEAFF	TGCAGTGCTAGGGAGGGGCCGACTGAAGCTTTCTTT
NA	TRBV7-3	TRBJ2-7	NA	CASSLTVRGQSYEQYF	TGTGCCAGCAGCCTAACTGTCCGGGGTCAGTCCTACGAGCAGTACTTC
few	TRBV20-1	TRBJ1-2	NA	CSAQEPAPYGYTF	TGCAGTGCCCAAGAACCGGCGCCCTATGGCTACACCTTC
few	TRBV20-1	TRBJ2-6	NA	CSALPHSGANVLTF	TGCAGTGCTTTACCCCACTCTGGGGCCAACGTCCTGACTTTC
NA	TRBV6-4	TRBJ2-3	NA	CASSVSTRSDTQYF	TGTGCCAGCAGTGTGTCCACCCGCTCCGATACGCAGTATTTT
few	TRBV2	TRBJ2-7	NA	CASIMTLRGDEQYF	TGTGCCAGCATCATGACACTCCGAGGCGACGAGCAGTACTTC
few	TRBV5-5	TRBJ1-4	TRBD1	CASSLGRGLGNEKLFF	TGTGCCAGCAGCTTAGGCAGGGGGCTGGGAAATGAAAAACTGTTTTTT
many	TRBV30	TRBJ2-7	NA	CAWSVYRRSYEQYF	TGTGCCTGGAGTGTGTACAGGAGATCCTACGAGCAGTACTTC
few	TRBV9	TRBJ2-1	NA	CASSVDGRPYNEQFF	TGTGCCAGCAGCGTAGACGGCAGACCGTACAATGAGCAGTTCTTC
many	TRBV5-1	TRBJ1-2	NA	CASSLGGIGGYTF	TGCGCCAGCAGCCTGGGGGGCATAGGAGGCTACACCTTC
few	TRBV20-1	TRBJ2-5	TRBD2	CSARLAGGSQETQYF	TGCAGTGCTAGATTAGCGGGAGGGAGTCAAGAGACCCAGTACTTC
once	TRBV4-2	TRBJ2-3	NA	CVSSQGVGLGEADTQYF	TGTGTCAGCAGCCAAGGTGTGGGCCTCGGGGAGGCAGATACGCAGTATTTT
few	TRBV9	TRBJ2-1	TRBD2	CASSVASSGYNEQFF	TGTGCCAGCAGCGTAGCGTCTAGCGGCTACAATGAGCAGTTCTTC
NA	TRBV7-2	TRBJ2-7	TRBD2	CASIPPGLAGLGAYNEQYF	TGTGCCAGCATCCCCCCGGGACTAGCGGGACTAGGCGCTTACAATGAGCAGTACTTC
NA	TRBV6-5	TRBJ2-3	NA	CASSSPLDARSTDTQYF	TGTGCCAGCAGTTCTCCTTTGGATGCGCGGAGCACAGATACGCAGTATTTT
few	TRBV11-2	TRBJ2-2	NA	CASSPNPWNTGELFF	TGTGCCAGCAGCCCCAACCCTTGGAACACCGGGGAGCTGTTTTTT
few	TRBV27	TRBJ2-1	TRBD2	CATGRVAGADNEQFF	TGTGCCACCGGTAGGGTAGCGGGGGCCGACAATGAGCAGTTCTTC
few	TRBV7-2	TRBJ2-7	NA	CASSLVLRGYEQYF	TGTGCCAGCAGCTTAGTACTCAGAGGCTACGAGCAGTACTTC
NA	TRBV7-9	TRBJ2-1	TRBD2	CASSRLERAGDNEQFF	TGTGCCAGCAGCCGCCTGGAACGAGCGGGAGACAATGAGCAGTTCTTC
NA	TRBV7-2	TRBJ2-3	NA	CASSVSGSGTQYF	TGTGCCAGCAGCGTCTCAGGTTCAGGTACGCAGTATTTT
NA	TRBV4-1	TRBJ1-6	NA	CASSPLGSSYNSPLHF	TGCGCCAGCAGCCCACTCGGGAGCTCCTATAATTCACCCCTCCACTTT
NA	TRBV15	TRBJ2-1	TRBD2	CATSRGLAGDEQFF	TGTGCCACCAGCAGGGGACTAGCGGGTGATGAGCAGTTCTTC
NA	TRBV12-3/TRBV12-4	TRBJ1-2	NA	CASSKMGRDGGYTF	TGTGCCAGCAGTAAAATGGGGAGAGATGGTGGCTACACCTTC
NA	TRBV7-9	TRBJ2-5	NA	CASGRAQQRIETQYF	TGTGCCAGCGGTAGAGCTCAGCAAAGGATCGAGACCCAGTACTTC
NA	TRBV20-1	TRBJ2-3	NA	CSASRPRLGADTQYF	TGCAGTGCTAGCCGTCCTCGACTAGGTGCAGATACGCAGTATTTT
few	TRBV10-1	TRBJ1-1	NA	CASSESITGAEAFF	TGCGCCAGCAGTGAGAGTATAACGGGTGCTGAAGCTTTCTTT
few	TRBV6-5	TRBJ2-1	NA	CASSYSPDNTYNEQFF	TGTGCCAGCAGTTACTCTCCTGACAATACCTACAATGAGCAGTTCTTC
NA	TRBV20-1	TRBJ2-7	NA	CSARLGVLLHEQYF	TGCAGTGCTAGGTTAGGAGTACTTTTGCACGAGCAGTACTTC
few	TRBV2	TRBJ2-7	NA	CASSDPSTYEQYF	TGTGCCAGCAGTGACCCCAGCACCTACGAGCAGTACTTC
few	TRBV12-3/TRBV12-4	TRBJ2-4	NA	CASSLLRQFQQYF	TGTGCCAGCAGTTTGCTCCGACAGTTCCAGCAGTACTTC
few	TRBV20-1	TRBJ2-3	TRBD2	CSAKPGLTPTDTQYF	TGCAGTGCTAAACCGGGACTAACCCCCACAGATACGCAGTATTTT
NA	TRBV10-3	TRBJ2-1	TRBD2	CAISDGALAGDYDEQFF	TGTGCCATCAGTGATGGGGCCCTAGCGGGAGACTACGATGAGCAGTTCTTC
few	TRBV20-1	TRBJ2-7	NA	CSASSGLSSYEQYF	TGCAGTGCCTCCAGCGGGTTAAGCTCCTACGAGCAGTACTTC
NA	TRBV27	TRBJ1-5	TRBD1	CASSSGDRLNQPQHF	TGTGCCAGCAGTTCCGGGGACAGGTTAAATCAGCCCCAGCATTTT
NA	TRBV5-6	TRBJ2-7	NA	CASSLLLAYSSYNEQYF	TGTGCCAGCAGCTTGCTACTAGCTTATAGCTCCTACAATGAGCAGTACTTC
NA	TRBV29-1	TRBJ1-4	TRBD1	CSVRTGGATNEKLFF	TGCAGCGTCCGGACAGGGGGTGCAACTAATGAAAAACTGTTTTTT
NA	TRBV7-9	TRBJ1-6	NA	CASSSSDTNSPLHF	TGTGCCAGCAGCTCCTCCGACACAAATTCACCCCTCCACTTT
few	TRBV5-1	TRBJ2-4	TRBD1	CASSFGDRAHQYF	TGCGCCAGCAGCTTCGGGGACAGGGCGCATCAGTACTTC
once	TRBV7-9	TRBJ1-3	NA	CASSLFQTGSGNTIYF	TGTGCCAGCAGCTTATTCCAGACAGGCTCTGGAAACACCATATATTTT
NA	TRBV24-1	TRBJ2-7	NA	CATSRGGLLRNEQYF	TGTGCCACATCCAGGGGGGGCCTGTTGAGAAATGAGCAGTACTTC
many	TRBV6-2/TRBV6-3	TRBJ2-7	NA	CASTRDNYEQYF	TGTGCCAGCACCCGGGACAACTACGAGCAGTACTTC